This entry lists 20 T cell receptor beta chains sequenced from one sample in a study of CD8+ T cells in alopecia areata. Treatment here: oral pan-JAK inhibitor, 5-10 mg twice daily. After isolation, RNA underwent reverse transcription to generate cDNA as the sequencing template. Assay used: immunoSEQ multiplex PCR; TCRdb lists only in-frame clones, some missing. This table has around 200,000 clones, about 60% appearing once. The specimen was CD8+ T cells sorted from blood, collected at week 24, from a patient treated with tofacitinib. These receptor sequences come from a human donor with alopecia areata.

The chain joins TRBV2 to TRBJ2-5, with 14 bases lining up with TRBD2. This CDR3 comprises 16 residues. J lost 1 base, V lost 4 bases, and 2 bases had no gene match. CDR1 is SNHLY and CDR2 is FYNNEI in the germline V gene. The CDR3 sequence is CASSGGLAGGQETQYF. CDR3 nucleotide sequence: TGTGCCAGCAGTGGAGGACTAGCGGGGGGCCAAGAGACCCAGTACTTC.

The rearrangement joins TRBV7-9 to TRBJ2-7; maybe TRBD1 (6 bases). The V gene lost 2 bases and the J gene lost 5 bases, with 22 bases spanning the gap. Germline loops: CDR1 SEHNR, CDR2 FQNEAQ (reference sequence). The CDR3 is 17 residues long. CDR3 DNA: TGTGCCAGCAGCTTATTTGGACACTCTAACAGGGTGCACGAGCAGTACTTC. Its translation is CASSLFGHSNRVHEQYF.

This chain connects TRBV29-1 to TRBJ2-1, with 11 bases identical to TRBD2. Looked up from germline, CDR1 is SQVTM and CDR2 is ANQGSEA. The CDR3 consists of 16 residues. The ends lost 6 bases at V and 1 base at J; junction bases unmatched: 8. Here the CDR3 reads CSVAGLAASSYNEQFF. CDR3 nucleotide sequence: TGCAGCGTCGCGGGACTAGCGGCGTCATCCTACAATGAGCAGTTCTTC.

Only a few counts were recorded for this clone. The V call is TRBV5-4, the J call TRBJ2-1; TRBD2 matches at 9 bases. Trimming cost V 0 bases and J 5 bases; bases outside gene matches: 3. The CDR3 runs 15 residues. Germline V lookup: CDR1 SGHNT, CDR2 YYREEE (reference sequence). Here the CDR3 DNA reads TGTGCCAGCAGCTTGGCCCTAGCGGGGAACAATGAGCAGTTCTTC. Protein product: CASSLALAGNNEQFF.

V usage is TRBV4-1 and J usage is TRBJ1-1; unclear D gene. The CDR3 has 15 amino acids. V shed 1 base and J shed 6 bases, with 15 bases lying between them. In germline, CDR1 is MGHRA, CDR2 YSYEKL. DNA of the CDR3: TGCGCCAGCAGCCAAGTTGAGTGGTCTCGGGCTGAAGCTTTCTTT. Translation: CASSQVEWSRAEAFF.

The sample holds a few counts of this clone. The CDR3 DNA sequence: TGTGCCAGCAGCCTCCGGGGGACCACCACAGATACGCAGTATTTT. It specifies CASSLRGTTTDTQYF. V and J are TRBV7-2 and TRBJ2-3; D perhaps matches TRBD2 (6 bases). Germline V gene sequence: CDR1 SGHTA, CDR2 FQGNSA. Trimming left V 5 bases short and J 2 bases short, with 14 bases between. CDR3 length equals 15 residues.

This clone has just one count. The V and J genes are TRBV13 and TRBJ2-7, with TRBD1 identical over 8 bases. CDR1 is PRHDT, CDR2 FYEKMQ, per germline (reference sequence). Unmatched junction bases numbered 7, after V lost 4 bases and J lost 2 bases. The CDR3 spans 15 residues. CDR3 sequence: CASSSGTGQTYEQYF. The CDR3 DNA reads TGTGCCAGCAGCTCGGGGACAGGCCAGACCTACGAGCAGTACTTC.

This clone was seen only a few times. The CDR3 loop reads CASSLSIGVYEQFF. The CDR3 DNA is TGTGCCAGCAGTTTATCGATCGGTGTCTATGAGCAGTTCTTC. V gene TRBV27 combines with J gene TRBJ2-1; D gene uncertain. Trimming stripped 0 bases from V and 8 bases from J, with 11 bases between. This CDR3 is 14 amino acids long. CDR1 and CDR2 from the germline V gene are MNHEY and SMNVEV (reference sequence).

The rearrangement uses TRBV30 and TRBJ1-1, with D hard to call. V lost 6 bases, J lost 1 base, and 12 bases lay in between. Germline CDR1 and CDR2: GTSNPN and SVGIG (reference sequence). This CDR3 contains 13 residues. The CDR3 sequence: CACPTGRNTEAFF. CDR3 coding DNA: TGTGCCTGTCCCACGGGTAGGAACACTGAAGCTTTCTTT.

The genes are TRBV6-5 and TRBJ1-2, with no clear D. Germline loops: CDR1 MNHEY, CDR2 SVGAGI. The CDR3 covers 14 residues. Between the trimmed V and J ends, which lost 5 bases and 8 bases, there was a span of 18 bases. The CDR3 sequence: CASSNERIRWGYTF. DNA for the CDR3: TGTGCCAGCAGTAACGAACGGATCCGGTGGGGCTACACCTTC.

CDR3 coding DNA: TGTGCCAGTAGCTTAAGGGGGGGCTCCACAGATACGCAGTATTTT. Amino acids: CASSLRGGSTDTQYF. The rearrangement joins TRBV19 to TRBJ2-3; D is possibly TRBD2 (7 bases). CDR3 length equals 15 residues. Trimming stripped 6 bases from V and 2 bases from J, with 15 bases between. Germline loops: CDR1 LNHDA, CDR2 SQIVND (reference sequence).

This clone was picked up one time. The gene calls are TRBV4-1 and TRBJ2-2; 7 bases are shared with TRBD1. V gave up 4 bases and J gave up 7 bases; unmatched junction bases: 9. The V gene's germline CDR1 is MGHRA and CDR2 YSYEKL. The CDR3 is 15 amino acids. CDR3 protein: CASSPRQGRDGELFF. The CDR3 DNA reads as TGCGCCAGCAGCCCCCGACAGGGAAGGGACGGGGAGCTGTTTTTT.

To note about this clone: Germline is not matched at one junction end, which may reflect a read error. The CDR3 DNA reads TGTGCCAGCACAGGGAAAAAGCGGCAATTT. It encodes CASTGKKRQF. V gene TRBV6-5 combines with J gene TRBJ1-1; a weak D match, TRBD1 (5 bases). The CDR3 is made up of 10 amino acids. Germline V lookup: CDR1 MNHEY, CDR2 SVGAGI.

The chain is built from TRBV29-1 and TRBJ2-3; D is uncertain. Germline assignment: CDR1 SQVTM and CDR2 ANQGSEA. Trimming removed 7 bases from V and 4 bases from J, with 18 bases in between. This CDR3 contains 14 residues. The DNA of the CDR3 is TGCAGCGGCTTAGTTACCCTTTTGGCAGATACGCAGTATTTT. Amino acids: CSGLVTLLADTQYF.

CDR3 sequence reads: CASSPAGRGNTEAFF. Here the CDR3 DNA reads TGTGCCAGCAGCCCCGCGGGCCGGGGCAACACTGAAGCTTTCTTT. The chain joins TRBV13 to TRBJ1-1; possible D gene TRBD1, 5 bases. CDR3 size: 15 residues. Trimming took 5 bases from V and 2 from J, leaving 15 bases between them. Germline CDR1 and CDR2: PRHDT and FYEKMQ (reference sequence).

This clone was observed a handful of times. The chain is built from TRBV5-1 and TRBJ1-1; TRBD1 matches 7 bases. The germline V gene encodes CDR1 SGHRS and CDR2 YFSETQ. This CDR3 spans 14 amino acids. J lost 1 base, V lost 4 bases, and 4 bases had no gene match. Written as DNA, the CDR3 is TGCGCCAGCAGCAAGGGACAGCCGAACACTGAAGCTTTCTTT. It is translated as CASSKGQPNTEAFF.

The chain couples TRBV6-1 to TRBJ2-6, with unresolved D. In germline, CDR1 is MNHNS, CDR2 SASEGT. The CDR3 runs 17 residues. The V end was cut by 2 bases, the J end by 1 base, with 12 bases between. DNA of the CDR3: TGTGCCAGCAGTGAATCTGGTTGGGGATCTGGGGCCAACGTCCTGACTTTC. Its translation is CASSESGWGSGANVLTF.

This clone was recorded a few times. V gene TRBV5-1 combines with J gene TRBJ1-2, with no clear D. This CDR3 has 14 amino acids. Germline V gene sequence: CDR1 SGHRS, CDR2 YFSETQ. Trimming shortened V by 6 bases and J by 2 bases, and 14 bases separated the two germline ends. The CDR3 nucleotides are TGCGCCAGCACCCTCCTTGGATCAAACTATGGCTACACCTTC. Its protein is CASTLLGSNYGYTF.

The V gene is TRBV7-9, the J gene TRBJ1-5, with unresolved D. V shed 1 base and J shed 2 bases, with 6 bases lying between them. Germline values: CDR1 SEHNR, CDR2 FQNEAQ (reference sequence). This CDR3 spans 14 amino acids. The DNA for the CDR3 is TGTGCCAGCAGCTTAGGAGGGCGCAATCAGCCCCAGCATTTT. The encoded protein is CASSLGGRNQPQHF.

In DNA, the CDR3 is TGTGCCAGCAGCCAAGATAGGCCAGGGGGAAGCAATCAGCCCCAGCATTTT. It translates to CASSQDRPGGSNQPQHF. The V call is TRBV4-2, the J call TRBJ1-5, with 7 nucleotides matching TRBD1. This CDR3 spans 17 amino acids. The V gene end was trimmed by 0 bases and the J gene end by 1 base; junction bases not matched to a gene: 6. CDR1 and CDR2 from the germline V gene are LGHNA and YNFKEQ.